The subject of this entry is one T cell receptor beta chain. As yet, its antigen is unknown. TCRdb reprocessed the reads via MiXCR and lists one record per CDR3 protein. Of hundreds of thousands of distinct CDR3 sequences in the sample, 40% to 50% are singletons; the top ten hold around 45%. The data derive from a study of T cell repertoires in cytomegalovirus infection. From germline, CDR1 is MNHEY and CDR2 SMNVEV (reference sequence). Trimming cost V 5 bases and J 6 bases; bases outside gene matches: 13. The CDR3 has 15 residues. J is TRBJ2-7 and V is TRBV27; the match to TRBD2 covers 7 bases. The sample here was cultured PBMCs, taken from culture after CMV antigen stimulation. The receptor was isolated from a human donor in good health (CMV status not recorded). Some clones in this sample may be carry-over from other donors' samples. The CDR3 DNA follows: TGTGCCAGCAGTCTAGCGGAACCCTTAATGGGCGAGCAGTACTTC. Translated, it gives CASSLAEPLMGEQYF.